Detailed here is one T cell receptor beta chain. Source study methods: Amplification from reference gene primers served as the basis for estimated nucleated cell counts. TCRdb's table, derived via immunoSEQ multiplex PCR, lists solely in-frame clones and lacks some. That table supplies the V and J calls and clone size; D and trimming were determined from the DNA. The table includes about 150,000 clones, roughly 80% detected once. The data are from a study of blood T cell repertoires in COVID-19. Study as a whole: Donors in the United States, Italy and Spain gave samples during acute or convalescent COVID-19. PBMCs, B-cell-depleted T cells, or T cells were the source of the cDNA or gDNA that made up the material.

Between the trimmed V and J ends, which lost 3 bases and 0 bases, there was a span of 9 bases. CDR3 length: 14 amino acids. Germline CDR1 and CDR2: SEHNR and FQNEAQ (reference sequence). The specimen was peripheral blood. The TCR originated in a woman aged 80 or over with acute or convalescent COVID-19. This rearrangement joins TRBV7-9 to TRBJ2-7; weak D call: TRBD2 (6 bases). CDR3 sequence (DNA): TGTGCCAGCAGCTTCCGGGACTCCTCCTACGAGCAGTACTTC. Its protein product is CASSFRDSSYEQYF.